These T cell receptor beta chains were read from a single sample in a study of blood T cell repertoires in COVID-19. The method was immunoSEQ multiplex PCR; TCRdb's version includes in-frame clones alone and lacks a portion of them. The profile shows 100,000 to 150,000 clones, 65% to 90% of them singletons. The sequenced sample consisted of peripheral blood. Receptor source: a man older than 75 with active or convalescent COVID-19. Both conserved end residues are part of each CDR3. The order of the fields is CDR3 protein, CDR3 DNA, clone size, J gene, V gene, D gene. A D gene is named only where the DNA matches it firmly. Size tells how often a clone was seen (once, few, many) or the class of an expanded clone, and some rows leave it out.

cdr3_aa: CASSPGSNYGYTF
cdr3_nt: TGTGCCAGCTCACCGGGCTCTAACTATGGCTACACCTTC
clone_size: .
j_call: TRBJ1-2
v_call: TRBV18
d_call: .

cdr3_aa: CASSFTRSLGARQSDTQYF
cdr3_nt: TGTGCCAGCAGCTTCACCCGAAGCCTAGGGGCCCGGCAATCAGATACGCAGTATTTT
clone_size: .
j_call: TRBJ2-3
v_call: TRBV13
d_call: .

cdr3_aa: CASSQTGRQYNEQFF
cdr3_nt: TGTGCCAGCAGCCAAACCGGGAGGCAATACAATGAGCAGTTCTTC
clone_size: once
j_call: TRBJ2-1
v_call: TRBV6-5
d_call: TRBD2

cdr3_aa: CASSLSSGGAEQYF
cdr3_nt: TGTGCCAGCAGCTTAAGTTCCGGGGGGGCCGAGCAGTACTTC
clone_size: .
j_call: TRBJ2-7
v_call: TRBV7-3
d_call: TRBD2

cdr3_aa: CASSADINPSGANVLTF
cdr3_nt: TGTGCCAGCAGTGCCGACATCAATCCCTCTGGGGCCAACGTCCTGACTTTC
clone_size: .
j_call: TRBJ2-6
v_call: TRBV6-1
d_call: .

cdr3_aa: CASSKKGQGAFEQFF
cdr3_nt: TGTGCCAGCAGCAAAAAGGGACAGGGGGCGTTTGAGCAGTTCTTC
clone_size: once
j_call: TRBJ2-1
v_call: TRBV21-1
d_call: .

cdr3_aa: CSVEVQGYEAFF
cdr3_nt: TGCAGCGTTGAAGTCCAGGGTTATGAAGCTTTCTTT
clone_size: few
j_call: TRBJ1-1
v_call: TRBV29-1
d_call: .

cdr3_aa: CASSLGAGIAAGELFF
cdr3_nt: TGTGCCAGCAGCTTGGGGGCAGGTATAGCGGCCGGGGAGCTGTTTTTT
clone_size: .
j_call: TRBJ2-2
v_call: TRBV5-4
d_call: .

cdr3_aa: CASSQDGDRVNGYTF
cdr3_nt: TGTGCCAGCAGCCAAGACGGGGACAGGGTAAATGGCTACACCTTC
clone_size: .
j_call: TRBJ1-2
v_call: TRBV3-1/TRBV3-2
d_call: TRBD1

cdr3_aa: CASQETDTQYF
cdr3_nt: TGTGCCAGTCAGGAAACAGATACGCAGTATTTT
clone_size: once
j_call: TRBJ2-3
v_call: TRBV19
d_call: .

cdr3_aa: CASSLVTGSSYTF
cdr3_nt: TGTGCCAGCAGTTTAGTGACAGGGAGCTCCTACACCTTC
clone_size: .
j_call: TRBJ1-2
v_call: TRBV28
d_call: TRBD1